The 17 T cell receptor beta chains below all came from one sample that was sequenced in a study of cytomegalovirus exposure and HLA in healthy donors. The PCR ran on 60 Vbeta and 13 Jbeta primers. TCRdb's copy holds only in-frame clones and misses some; the assay was immunoSEQ multiplex PCR. The sample has tens of thousands of clones, 80% seen once; the top ten hold approximately 1%. Sample: PBMCs. All receptors come from a male donor in good health and CMV-seronegative.

This CDR3 reads CASSLTGTRGLNEQFF. Here the CDR3 DNA reads TGTGCCAGCAGCTTAACCGGGACTAGGGGCCTTAATGAGCAGTTCTTC. This chain joins TRBV7-8 and TRBJ2-1; 8 bases line up with TRBD2. The CDR3 totals 16 residues. The ends lost 2 bases at V and 7 bases at J; junction bases unmatched: 10. Germline V gives CDR1 SGHVS, CDR2 FQNEAQ.

This chain uses TRBV18 with TRBJ1-4; TRBD1 matches 12 bases. The CDR3 totals 17 residues. The V segment lost 3 bases and the J segment 5 bases; nucleotides outside the gene matches: 7. Germline V gene lookup returns CDR1 KGHSH and CDR2 LQKENI. This chain's CDR3 is CASSPQGQGAVNEKLFF. DNA of the CDR3: TGTGCCAGCTCACCCCAGGGACAGGGGGCCGTAAATGAAAAACTGTTTTTT.

The chain couples TRBV7-8 to TRBJ2-2; TRBD2 aligns across 11 bases. This CDR3 comprises 17 residues. Germline V gene lookup returns CDR1 SGHVS and CDR2 FQNEAQ. Trimming took 5 bases from V and 5 from J; bases not matched to a gene: 10. The CDR3 DNA reads as TGTGCCAGCAGCAACCCTTCTAGCGGGAGGCCAACCGGGGAGCTGTTTTTT. The encoded protein is CASSNPSSGRPTGELFF.

This chain uses TRBV6-5 with TRBJ1-6; tentatively, D is TRBD1 (6 bases). V lost 5 bases and J 5 bases, leaving 10 bases between the germline ends. The germline gives CDR1 MNHEY, CDR2 SVGAGI. The CDR3 totals 14 residues. CDR3: CASSMDRNNSPLHF. CDR3 DNA sequence: TGTGCCAGCAGTATGGACAGAAATAATTCACCCCTCCACTTT.

This clone showed up just a few times. The V and J genes are TRBV5-4 and TRBJ1-4; 10 bases line up with TRBD1. The CDR3 is 17 amino acids. J lost 3 bases, V lost 3 bases, and 8 bases had no gene match. CDR1 is SGHNT and CDR2 is YYREEE in the germline V gene (reference sequence). CDR3 loop: CASSYGQGGAANEKLFF. The CDR3 DNA follows: TGTGCCAGCAGCTACGGACAGGGGGGAGCGGCTAATGAAAAACTGTTTTTT.

V gene TRBV2 combines with J gene TRBJ2-7; TRBD1 aligns across 7 bases. The CDR3 has 15 residues. V dropped 6 bases and J dropped 2; count of bases not matched to a gene: 10. Germline assignment: CDR1 SNHLY and CDR2 FYNNEI. DNA of the CDR3: TGTGCCAGCAGCGATAAACAGGGGTCAGCCTACGAGCAGTACTTC. As protein: CASSDKQGSAYEQYF.

This clone appeared a single time. This chain connects TRBV30 to TRBJ1-1; TRBD1 aligns across 8 bases. V shed 3 bases and J 4 bases; nucleotides not matched to a gene: 16. The CDR3 has 17 residues. Germline V gene sequence: CDR1 GTSNPN, CDR2 SVGIG (reference sequence). This CDR3 is CAWSPSPWDRLATEAFF. CDR3 in DNA: TGTGCCTGGAGCCCCTCGCCGTGGGACAGGCTCGCCACTGAAGCTTTCTTT.

CDR3 bases: TGTGCCAGCAGCTTTAGCGGGGGGTCTTACAATGAGCAGTTCTTC. Translated: CASSFSGGSYNEQFF. This rearrangement joins TRBV7-8 to TRBJ2-1; 10 nucleotides line up with TRBD2. CDR3 length: 15 residues. The V gene's germline CDR1 is SGHVS and CDR2 FQNEAQ. V lost 3 bases to trimming and J lost 4 bases; unmatched junction nucleotides: 3.

The DNA of the CDR3 is TGTGCCAGCAGGGAAAAGGACAGTTCCTCCTACGAGCAGTACTTC. It is translated as CASREKDSSSYEQYF. The V call is TRBV27, the J call TRBJ2-7; a weak D match, TRBD1 (6 bases). This CDR3 has 15 residues. Germline CDR1 and CDR2: MNHEY and SMNVEV (reference sequence). The ends were cut back, 6 bases at V and 0 bases at J, with 15 bases in the middle.

This clone was seen only a few times. The chain employs TRBV4-3 and TRBJ1-1; tentative D call: TRBD1 (5 bases). V shed 3 bases and J shed 6 bases, with 11 bases lying between them. Germline CDR1 is LGHNA and CDR2 is YSLEER. This CDR3 spans 13 amino acids. The CDR3 spells CASSQRGGAEAFF. The CDR3 region has the DNA TGCGCCAGCAGCCAGAGGGGAGGGGCTGAAGCTTTCTTT.

The chain uses TRBV2 and TRBJ2-7, with TRBD2 identical over 7 bases. V gave up 6 bases and J gave up 0 bases; unmatched junction bases: 14. This CDR3 has 17 residues. Germline-derived CDR1 and CDR2 are SNHLY and FYNNEI. DNA for the CDR3: TGTGCCAGCAGGGCCAAGCTACTAGCGACCTACTCCTACGAGCAGTACTTC. This codes for CASRAKLLATYSYEQYF.

The chain uses TRBV6-5 and TRBJ2-5; D is perhaps TRBD1 (6 bases). The J call may be faulty, since TRBJ2-7 better matches the DNA end. The CDR3 extends over 14 amino acids. Germline-derived CDR1 and CDR2 are MNHEY and SVGAGI. For the CDR3, the DNA is TGTGCCAGCAGGACCGACAGGAGCTCCTACGAGCAGTACTTC. Protein: CASRTDRSSYEQYF.

This sequence joins TRBV5-4 and TRBJ2-5; TRBD2 matches at 9 bases. Judging by the DNA end, TRBJ2-7 fits better; the J call may be wrong. The CDR3 runs to 15 residues. Germline assignment: CDR1 SGHNT and CDR2 YYREEE (reference sequence). The CDR3 DNA reads as TGTGCCAGCAGCCTGTCGGGACTAGCAGAATACGAGCAGTACTTC. Its translation is CASSLSGLAEYEQYF.

This clone was observed a handful of times. The rearrangement uses TRBV6-5 and TRBJ1-5, with 7 bases that match TRBD1. The CDR3 length is 15 residues. V dropped 0 bases and J dropped 2; count of bases not matched to a gene: 1. Germline CDR1 reads MNHEY; CDR2 reads SVGAGI. CDR3 nucleotide sequence: TGTGCCAGCAGTTACTCAGGACAGGGCAATCAGCCCCAGCATTTT. Translation gives CASSYSGQGNQPQHF.

There are a few counts of this clone. This sequence joins TRBV15 and TRBJ2-7; 8 nucleotides line up with TRBD1. Germline CDR1 LNHNV, CDR2 YYDKDF (reference sequence). V lost 5 bases to trimming and J lost 1 base; unmatched junction nucleotides: 7. This CDR3 contains 15 residues. As DNA, the CDR3 is TGTGCCACCAGCGGTGACAGGGGCGCATCCTACGAGCAGTACTTC. It codes for CATSGDRGASYEQYF.

The chain is built from TRBV14 and TRBJ2-7; tentatively, D is TRBD1 (6 bases). From germline, CDR1 is SGHDN and CDR2 FVKESK. The CDR3 length is 16 residues. V was cut by 4 bases and J by 0 bases, with 16 bases left in between. CDR3 coding DNA: TGTGCCAGCAGCCCTCTCCCAGGGGCCGGCTCCTACGAGCAGTACTTC. This translates into CASSPLPGAGSYEQYF.

J is TRBJ1-2 and V is TRBV6-6; 11 bases line up with TRBD1. J lost 8 bases, V lost 4 bases, and 12 bases had no gene match. Germline CDR1 reads MNHNY; CDR2 reads SVGAGI (reference sequence). CDR3 length: 16 residues. CDR3 region: CASSFLSGTGGYGYTF. The CDR3 coding sequence is TGTGCCAGCAGTTTTCTTTCCGGGACAGGGGGTTACGGCTACACCTTC.